A single sample gave rise to the 23 T cell receptor beta chains below, sequenced in a study of blood T cell repertoires in COVID-19. Measured with immunoSEQ multiplex PCR; TCRdb has only the in-frame clones, and not every one. The table shows about 74,000 clones, with almost 90% occurring only once. The sequenced sample was peripheral blood. The receptors shown here come from a woman older than 75 with acute or convalescent COVID-19.

J is TRBJ1-1 and V is TRBV18; perhaps TRBD1 as D (6 bases). The CDR3 totals 13 residues. Germline lookup yields CDR1 KGHSH and CDR2 LQKENI. V was trimmed by 8 bases and J by 2 bases, leaving 12 bases between them. CDR3 bases: TGTGCCAGCGTAGGACAGAGAAACACTGAAGCTTTCTTT. It yields the protein CASVGQRNTEAFF.

The genes are TRBV7-3 and TRBJ2-1; 9 bases align to TRBD2. The V gene's germline CDR1 is SGHTA and CDR2 FQGTGA. CDR3 length equals 15 residues. V trimming: 2 bases; J trimming: 6 bases; junction bases outside the gene matches: 5. The CDR3 here is CASSLQAGGGNEQFF. The DNA for the CDR3 is TGTGCCAGCAGCTTACAAGCGGGGGGCGGCAATGAGCAGTTCTTC.

The V and J genes are TRBV6-5 and TRBJ2-7; 10 bases agree with TRBD1. The J segment lost 2 bases and the V segment lost 6 bases, leaving 7 bases of the junction unmatched. CDR1 is MNHEY and CDR2 is SVGAGI in the germline V gene. This CDR3 comprises 15 residues. The DNA for the CDR3 is TGTGCCAGCAGGACCGGGACAGGGGTTGCCTACGAGCAGTACTTC. Protein: CASRTGTGVAYEQYF.

CDR3 bases: TGCGCCAGCAGTGGGACTAGGAATGTGGAGCAGTACTTC. Translation gives CASSGTRNVEQYF. The chain uses TRBV10-1 and TRBJ2-7; 7 bases align to TRBD2. In germline, CDR1 is WNHNN, CDR2 SYGVQD (reference sequence). V gave up 4 bases and J gave up 7 bases; unmatched junction bases: 7. This CDR3 has 13 amino acids.

The genes are TRBV6-2 or TRBV6-3 and TRBJ1-2, with D unresolved. The CDR3 runs to 14 residues. Germline lookup yields CDR1 MNHEY and CDR2 SVGEGT. The V gene lost 6 bases and the J gene lost 2 bases, with 13 bases spanning the gap. CDR3 protein: CASSPSGGNYGYTF. CDR3 coding DNA: TGTGCCAGCAGCCCTTCCGGAGGGAACTATGGCTACACCTTC.

The chain recombines TRBV6-6 with TRBJ2-1; a possible D gene is TRBD1 (6 bases). The CDR3 sequence is 16 residues long. The germline V gene encodes CDR1 MNHNY and CDR2 SVGAGI (reference sequence). The V end lost 5 bases, the J end lost 2 bases, and 16 bases lay between the germline ends. CDR3 nucleotide sequence: TGTGCCAGCAGTCCCCCGACGGGACAAGCCTACAATGAGCAGTTCTTC. Protein: CASSPPTGQAYNEQFF.

The chain couples TRBV5-5 to TRBJ1-1, with a weak D call TRBD1 (6 bases). Germline V lookup: CDR1 SGHKS, CDR2 YYEKEE (reference sequence). The CDR3 extends over 16 amino acids. V was shortened by 7 bases and J by 5 bases, with 24 bases between the two germline ends. DNA of the CDR3: TGTGCCAGCGGAAGGATTATGACAGGTCGGGGTACTGAAGCTTTCTTT. Amino acid sequence: CASGRIMTGRGTEAFF.

The sample holds one count of this clone. V and J are TRBV27 and TRBJ2-5; D call uncertain. Germline lookup yields CDR1 MNHEY and CDR2 SMNVEV (reference sequence). Trimming left V 5 bases short and J 5 bases short, with 15 bases between. The CDR3 is made up of 14 amino acids. CDR3 region: CASSPNWSRETQYF. CDR3 DNA: TGTGCCAGCAGTCCTAACTGGTCCAGGGAGACCCAGTACTTC.

The CDR3 region has the DNA TGTGCCAGCAGCTTAGGGGACAGGGATAATGAAAAACTGTTTTTT. Amino acid sequence: CASSLGDRDNEKLFF. V gene TRBV7-2 combines with J gene TRBJ1-4; 9 bases line up with TRBD1. Germline loops: CDR1 SGHTA, CDR2 FQGNSA. V lost 1 base to trimming and J lost 4 bases; unmatched junction nucleotides: 1. CDR3 length equals 15 residues.

The chain couples TRBV7-9 to TRBJ2-7, with a tentative D call TRBD1 (6 bases). The CDR3 runs to 15 residues. CDR1 is SEHNR and CDR2 is FQNEAQ in the germline V gene (reference sequence). V lost 6 bases and J 3 bases, leaving 18 bases between the germline ends. The CDR3: CASSPPGTSHYEQYF. CDR3 nucleotides: TGTGCCAGCAGTCCACCCGGGACATCGCACTACGAGCAGTACTTC.

The chain links TRBV7-2 to TRBJ2-1; D may be TRBD2 (7 bases). Germline loops: CDR1 SGHTA, CDR2 FQGNSA. V was pared by 5 bases and J by 10 bases, with 24 bases between. This CDR3 has 16 residues. CDR3 in DNA: TGTGCCAGCAGCAAGGAGGGGGGGCCCCAGGGAGGGGAGCAGTTCTTC. This translates into CASSKEGGPQGGEQFF.

This chain connects TRBV11-3 to TRBJ2-1, with 8 positions matching TRBD2. V shed 6 bases and J 7 bases; nucleotides not matched to a gene: 11. CDR3 length: 15 amino acids. CDR1 and CDR2 from the germline V gene are SGHNT and YENEEA. The DNA of the CDR3 is TGTGCCAGCAGTAAAAGCGGGGGAGGAGGGAATGAGCAGTTCTTC. This sequence encodes CASSKSGGGGNEQFF.

The rearrangement uses TRBV2 and TRBJ2-1; D ambiguous. The CDR3 runs 13 residues. Germline CDR1 reads SNHLY; CDR2 reads FYNNEI. The V gene lost 6 bases and the J gene lost 3 bases, with 9 bases spanning the gap. CDR3 nucleotide sequence: TGTGCCAGCAGGCTAGGCGGCTACAATGAGCAGTTCTTC. Translating it yields CASRLGGYNEQFF.

The chain combines TRBV29-1 with TRBJ2-7; possible D gene TRBD2, 6 bases. Germline V CDR1 and CDR2: SQVTM, ANQGSEA. Deletions cut 1 base from V and 3 bases from J, with 10 bases between. The CDR3 is made up of 13 amino acids. CDR3 coding DNA: TGCAGCGTTGAAGGGGACGGGGGCTACGAGCAGTACTTC. Residues: CSVEGDGGYEQYF.

This chain connects TRBV20-1 to TRBJ2-1; 7 bases align to TRBD2. Germline V gene data show CDR1 as DFQATT and CDR2 as SNEGSKA (reference sequence). The CDR3 is made up of 11 amino acids. Here the CDR3 DNA reads TGCACCACGGGGGGATACAATGAGCAGTTCTTC. It translates to CTTGGYNEQFF.

This clone was counted once. The chain carries TRBV12-2 and TRBJ1-2; whether TRBD1, the table's D call, matches the DNA was not checked. TRBV12-2 is labeled a pseudogene. CDR3 length: 16 residues. This chain's CDR3 is CASRLYGQGWNYGYTF. In DNA, the CDR3 is TGTGCAAGTCGCTTATACGGACAGGGGTGGAACTATGGCTACACCTTC.

This rearrangement joins TRBV11-2 to TRBJ2-7; 10 positions agree with TRBD2. CDR3 size: 14 residues. V was clipped by 3 bases and J by 6 bases; unmatched bases: 5. In germline, CDR1 is SGHAT, CDR2 FQNNGV. The CDR3 loop reads CASSLASGSFEQYF. Written as DNA, the CDR3 is TGTGCCAGCAGCTTGGCTAGCGGGAGTTTCGAGCAGTACTTC.

V and J are TRBV3-1 (or the pseudogene TRBV3-2) and TRBJ1-1, with a tentative D call TRBD1 (6 bases). Per germline, CDR1 LGHDT and CDR2 YNNKEL (reference sequence). This CDR3 region has 14 residues. The germline V and J ends were trimmed by 2 bases and 8 bases, with 15 bases remaining between them. The CDR3 DNA follows: TGTGCCAGCAGCCAATCTGGGGGCACCGCGGAAGCTTTCTTT. Protein sequence: CASSQSGGTAEAFF.

This chain links TRBV5-4 with TRBJ1-1, with D unresolved. Germline V gene lookup returns CDR1 SGHNT and CDR2 YYREEE (reference sequence). Between the trimmed V and J ends, which lost 5 bases and 3 bases, there was a span of 5 bases. CDR3 length: 11 residues. The CDR3 DNA reads as TGTGCCAGCAGACGGGACACTGAAGCTTTCTTT. Translated, it gives CASRRDTEAFF.

The chain joins TRBV15 to TRBJ1-6, with TRBD1 matching 8 bases. V trimming: 2 bases; J trimming: 6 bases; junction bases outside the gene matches: 3. Germline loops: CDR1 LNHNV, CDR2 YYDKDF (reference sequence). This CDR3 has 15 residues. This CDR3 is CATSRTGQVNSPLHF. CDR3 coding DNA: TGTGCCACCAGCAGAACGGGACAGGTTAATTCACCCCTCCACTTT.

This clone was counted once. The CDR3 here is CSASLTDGKLFF. CDR3 DNA: TGCAGTGCTAGTTTGACTGACGGGAAACTGTTTTTT. The chain recombines TRBV20-1 with TRBJ1-4; no reliable D call. The V end lost 3 bases, the J end lost 11 bases, and 13 bases lay between the germline ends. CDR1 is DFQATT, CDR2 SNEGSKA, per germline (reference sequence). This CDR3 contains 12 residues.

The chain combines TRBV19 with TRBJ1-3, with D unclear. The ends were cut back, 7 bases at V and 0 bases at J, with 10 bases in the middle. This CDR3 comprises 14 residues. CDR1 is LNHDA, CDR2 SQIVND, per germline (reference sequence). Here the CDR3 reads CASKSAVSGNTIYF. The CDR3 nucleotides are TGTGCCAGTAAGTCGGCGGTCTCTGGAAACACCATATATTTT. The full variable domain, rest sourced from reference TRBV19 and TRBJ1-3, is DGGITQSPKYLFRKEGQNVTLSCEQNLNHDAMYWYRQDPGQGLRLIYYSQIVNDFQKGDIAEGYSVSREKKESFPLTVTSAQKNPTAFYLCASKSAVSGNTIYFGEGSWLTVV.

The genes are TRBV27 and TRBJ1-6; D possibly corresponds to TRBD1 (6 bases). The CDR3 has 14 amino acids. Germline V CDR1 and CDR2: MNHEY, SMNVEV (reference sequence). The V gene lost 6 bases and the J gene lost 8 bases, with 14 bases spanning the gap. CDR3 sequence (DNA): TGTGCCAGCAGCATAGACAGGATTGATTCACCCCTCCACTTT. Amino acid sequence: CASSIDRIDSPLHF.